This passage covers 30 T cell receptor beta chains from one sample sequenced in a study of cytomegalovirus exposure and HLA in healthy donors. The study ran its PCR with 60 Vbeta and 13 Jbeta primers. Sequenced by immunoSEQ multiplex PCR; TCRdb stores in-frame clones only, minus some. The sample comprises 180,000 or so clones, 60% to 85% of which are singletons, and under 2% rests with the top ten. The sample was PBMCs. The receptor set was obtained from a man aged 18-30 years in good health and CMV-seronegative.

Here the CDR3 reads CASGRTGSETQYF. The CDR3 DNA follows: TGTGCTAGTGGTCGGACTGGGTCGGAGACCCAGTACTTC. The chain carries TRBV12-5 and TRBJ2-5, with D tentatively TRBD2 (5 bases). V lost 5 bases to trimming and J lost 5 bases, with 12 bases between them. The length of the CDR3 is 13 residues. CDR1 and CDR2 (germline): LGHNT, FRNRAP.

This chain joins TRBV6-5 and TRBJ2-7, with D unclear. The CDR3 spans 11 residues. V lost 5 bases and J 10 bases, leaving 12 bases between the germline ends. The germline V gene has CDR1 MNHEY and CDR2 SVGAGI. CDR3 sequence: CASSPDWLQYF. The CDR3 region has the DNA TGTGCCAGCAGTCCCGACTGGCTACAGTACTTC.

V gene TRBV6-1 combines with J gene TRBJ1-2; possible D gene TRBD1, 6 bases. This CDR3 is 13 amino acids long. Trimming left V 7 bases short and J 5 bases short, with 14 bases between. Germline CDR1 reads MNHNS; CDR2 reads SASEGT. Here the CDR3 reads CASTTTTGYGYTF. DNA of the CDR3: TGTGCCAGCACAACCACTACAGGGTATGGCTACACCTTC.

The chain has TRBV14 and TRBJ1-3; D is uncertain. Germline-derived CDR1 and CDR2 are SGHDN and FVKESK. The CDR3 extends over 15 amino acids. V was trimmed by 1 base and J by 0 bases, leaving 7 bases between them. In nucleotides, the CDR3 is TGTGCCAGCAGCCAAGCAGGTTCCTCTGGAAACACCATATATTTT. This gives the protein CASSQAGSSGNTIYF.

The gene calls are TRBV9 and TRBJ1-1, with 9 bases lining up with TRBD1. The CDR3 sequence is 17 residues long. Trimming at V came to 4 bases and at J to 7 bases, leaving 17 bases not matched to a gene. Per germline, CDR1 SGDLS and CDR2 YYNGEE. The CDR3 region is CASSPGRTGAVWVEAFF. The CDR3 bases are TGTGCCAGCAGCCCGGGGAGGACAGGGGCGGTTTGGGTTGAAGCTTTCTTT.

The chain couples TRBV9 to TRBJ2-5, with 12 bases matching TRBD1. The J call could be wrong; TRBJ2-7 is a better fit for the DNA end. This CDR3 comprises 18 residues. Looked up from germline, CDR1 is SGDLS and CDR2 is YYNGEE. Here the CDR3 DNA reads TGTGCCAGCAGCGTAGTAAAAGGGACAGGGGGCGGAAGGCACGAGCAGTACTTC. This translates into CASSVVKGTGGGRHEQYF.

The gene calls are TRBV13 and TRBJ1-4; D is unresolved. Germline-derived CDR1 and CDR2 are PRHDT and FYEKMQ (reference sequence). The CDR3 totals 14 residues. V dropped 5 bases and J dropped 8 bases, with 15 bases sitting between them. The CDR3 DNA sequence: TGTGCCAGCAGCCATACAGAATCGGGGGAAAAACTGTTTTTT. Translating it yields CASSHTESGEKLFF. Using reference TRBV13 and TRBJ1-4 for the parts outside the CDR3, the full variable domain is AAGVIQSPRHLIKEKRETATLKCYPIPRHDTVYWYQQGPGQDPQFLISFYEKMQSDKGSIPDRFSAQQFSDYHSELNMSSLELGDSALYFCASSHTESGEKLFFGSGTQLSVL.

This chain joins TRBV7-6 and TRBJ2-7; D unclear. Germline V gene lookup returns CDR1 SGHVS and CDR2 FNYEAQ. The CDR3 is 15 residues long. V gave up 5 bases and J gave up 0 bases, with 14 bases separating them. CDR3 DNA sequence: TGTGCCAGCAGCGCCCACGGTGCTGCCTCCTACGAGCAGTACTTC. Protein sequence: CASSAHGAASYEQYF.

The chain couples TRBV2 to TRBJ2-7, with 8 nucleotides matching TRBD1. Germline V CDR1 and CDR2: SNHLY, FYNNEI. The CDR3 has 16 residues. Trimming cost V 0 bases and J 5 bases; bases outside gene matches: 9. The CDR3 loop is CASSEARTGIRDEQYF. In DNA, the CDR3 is TGTGCCAGCAGTGAAGCTCGGACAGGGATTAGGGACGAGCAGTACTTC.

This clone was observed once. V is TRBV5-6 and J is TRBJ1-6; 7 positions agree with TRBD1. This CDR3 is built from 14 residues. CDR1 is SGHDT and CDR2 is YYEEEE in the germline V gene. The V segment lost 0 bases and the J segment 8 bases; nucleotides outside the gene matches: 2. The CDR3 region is CASSLGQGDSPLHF. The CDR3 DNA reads TGTGCCAGCAGCTTGGGACAGGGAGATTCACCCCTCCACTTT. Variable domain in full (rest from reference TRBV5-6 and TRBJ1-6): DAGVTQSPTHLIKTRGQQVTLRCSPKSGHDTVSWYQQALGQGPQFIFQYYEEEERQRGNFPDRFSGHQFPNYSSELNVNALLLGDSALYLCASSLGQGDSPLHFGNGTRLTVT.

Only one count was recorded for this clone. CDR3 sequence (DNA): TGCGCCAGCAGCTTGGACCCTAACCCCAATCAGCCCCAGCATTTT. Translation: CASSLDPNPNQPQHF. The V gene is TRBV5-1, the J gene TRBJ1-5; D call uncertain. CDR3 length equals 15 residues. Per the germline V gene, CDR1 is SGHRS and CDR2 is YFSETQ. V dropped 0 bases and J dropped 3 bases, with 10 bases sitting between them.

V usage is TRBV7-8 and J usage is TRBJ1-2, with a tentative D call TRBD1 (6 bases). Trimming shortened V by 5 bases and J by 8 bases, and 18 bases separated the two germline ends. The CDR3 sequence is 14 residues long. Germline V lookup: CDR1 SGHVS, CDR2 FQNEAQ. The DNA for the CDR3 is TGTGCCAGCAGCCCTCCAGGGGACCTGAGGGGCTACACCTTC. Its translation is CASSPPGDLRGYTF.

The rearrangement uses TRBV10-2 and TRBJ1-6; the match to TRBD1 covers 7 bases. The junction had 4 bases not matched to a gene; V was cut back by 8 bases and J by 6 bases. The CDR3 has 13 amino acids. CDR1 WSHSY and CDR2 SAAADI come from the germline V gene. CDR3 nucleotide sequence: TGCGCCAGCTACCAGGGGGGTAATTCACCCCTCCACTTT. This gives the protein CASYQGGNSPLHF.

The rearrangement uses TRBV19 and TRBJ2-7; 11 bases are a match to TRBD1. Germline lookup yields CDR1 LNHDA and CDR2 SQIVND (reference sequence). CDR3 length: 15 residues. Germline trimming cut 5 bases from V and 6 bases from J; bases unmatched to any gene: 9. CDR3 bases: TGTGCCAGTAGTGCGCCGGGACAGGGGGTATGCGAGCAGTACTTC. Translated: CASSAPGQGVCEQYF.

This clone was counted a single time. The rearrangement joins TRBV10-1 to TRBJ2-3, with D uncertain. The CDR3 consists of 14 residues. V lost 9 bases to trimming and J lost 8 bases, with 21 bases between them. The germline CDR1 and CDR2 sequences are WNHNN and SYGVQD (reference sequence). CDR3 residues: CASLGDPISGTQYF. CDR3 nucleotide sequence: TGCGCCAGTTTGGGTGATCCGATCTCGGGTACGCAGTATTTT.

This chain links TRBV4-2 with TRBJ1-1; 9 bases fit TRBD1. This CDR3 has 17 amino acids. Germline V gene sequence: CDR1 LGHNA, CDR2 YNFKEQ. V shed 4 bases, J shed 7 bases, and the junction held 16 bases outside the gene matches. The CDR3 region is CASSLDARRTGAFEAFF. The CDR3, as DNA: TGTGCCAGCAGCCTCGACGCACGTCGGACAGGGGCTTTTGAAGCTTTCTTT.

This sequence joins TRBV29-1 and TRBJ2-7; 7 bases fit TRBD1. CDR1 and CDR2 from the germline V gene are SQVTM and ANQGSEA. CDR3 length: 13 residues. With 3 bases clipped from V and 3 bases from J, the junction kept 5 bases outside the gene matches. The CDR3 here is CSVDGQGVYEQYF. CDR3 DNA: TGCAGCGTTGACGGTCAGGGGGTCTACGAGCAGTACTTC.

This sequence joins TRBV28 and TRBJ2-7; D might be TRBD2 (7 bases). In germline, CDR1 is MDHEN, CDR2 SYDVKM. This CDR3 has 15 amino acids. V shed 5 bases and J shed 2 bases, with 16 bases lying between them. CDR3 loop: CASSRAGQGAYEQYF. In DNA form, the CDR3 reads TGTGCCAGCAGTAGAGCGGGACAAGGAGCCTACGAGCAGTACTTC. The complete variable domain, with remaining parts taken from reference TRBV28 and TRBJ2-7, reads DVKVTQSSRYLVKRTGEKVFLECVQDMDHENMFWYRQDPGLGLRLIYFSYDVKMKEKGDIPEGYSVSREKKERFSLILESASTNQTSMYLCASSRAGQGAYEQYFGPGTRLTVT.

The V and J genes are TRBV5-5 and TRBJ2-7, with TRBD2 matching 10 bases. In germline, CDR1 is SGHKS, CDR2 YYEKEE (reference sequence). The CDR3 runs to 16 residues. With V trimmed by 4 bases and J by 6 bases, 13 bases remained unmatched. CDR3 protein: CASSPFPAGGTGEQYF. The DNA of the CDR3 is TGTGCCAGCAGCCCCTTCCCAGCGGGAGGGACGGGCGAGCAGTACTTC.

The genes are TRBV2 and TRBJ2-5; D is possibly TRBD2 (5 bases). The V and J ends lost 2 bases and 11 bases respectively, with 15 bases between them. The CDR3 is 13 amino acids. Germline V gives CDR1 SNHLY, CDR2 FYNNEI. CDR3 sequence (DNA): TGTGCCAGCAGTGAAAGTCCCTCGAGGGAGCAGTACTTC. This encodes CASSESPSREQYF.

In DNA, the CDR3 is TGTGCCAGCTCCCCGGACAGGGGAAATGGCTACACCTTC. Its protein product is CASSPDRGNGYTF. The V gene is TRBV9, the J gene TRBJ1-2, with TRBD1 matching 9 bases. In germline, CDR1 is SGDLS, CDR2 YYNGEE. CDR3 length: 13 residues. J gave up 6 bases and V 7 bases, and 7 bases lay outside the gene matches.

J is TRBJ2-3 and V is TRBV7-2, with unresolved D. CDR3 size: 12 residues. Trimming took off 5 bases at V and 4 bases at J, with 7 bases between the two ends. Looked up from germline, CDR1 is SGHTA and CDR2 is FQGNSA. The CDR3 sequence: CASSPVADTQYF. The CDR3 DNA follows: TGTGCCAGCAGCCCGGTGGCAGATACGCAGTATTTT. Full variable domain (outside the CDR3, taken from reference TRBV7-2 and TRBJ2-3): GAGVSQSPSNKVTEKGKDVELRCDPISGHTALYWYRQSLGQGLEFLIYFQGNSAPDKSGLPSDRFSAERTGGSVSTLTIQRTQQEDSAVYLCASSPVADTQYFGPGTRLTVL.

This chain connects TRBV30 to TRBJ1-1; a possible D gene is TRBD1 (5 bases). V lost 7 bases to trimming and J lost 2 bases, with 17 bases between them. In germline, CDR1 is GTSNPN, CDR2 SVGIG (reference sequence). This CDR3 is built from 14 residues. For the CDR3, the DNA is TGTGCCTTTAAGGCCGAGACAGTAAACACTGAAGCTTTCTTT. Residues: CAFKAETVNTEAFF.

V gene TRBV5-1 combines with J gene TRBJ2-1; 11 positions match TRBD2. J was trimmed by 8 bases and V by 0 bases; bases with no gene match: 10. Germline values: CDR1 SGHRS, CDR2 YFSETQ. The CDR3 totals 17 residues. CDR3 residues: CASSLALAGGGPHEQFF. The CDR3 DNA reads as TGCGCCAGCAGCTTGGCCCTAGCGGGAGGAGGGCCGCATGAGCAGTTCTTC.

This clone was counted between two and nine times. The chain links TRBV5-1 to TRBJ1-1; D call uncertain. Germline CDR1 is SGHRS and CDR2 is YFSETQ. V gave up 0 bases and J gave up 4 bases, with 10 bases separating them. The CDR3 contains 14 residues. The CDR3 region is CASSLEFGVTEAFF. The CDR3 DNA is TGCGCCAGCAGCTTGGAGTTCGGGGTCACTGAAGCTTTCTTT.

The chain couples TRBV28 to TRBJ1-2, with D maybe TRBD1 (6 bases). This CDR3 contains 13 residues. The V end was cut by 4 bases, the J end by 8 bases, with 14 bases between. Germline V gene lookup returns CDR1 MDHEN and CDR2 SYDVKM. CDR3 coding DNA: TGTGCCAGCAGTTCTTTGGGAACAGGGGGCTACACCTTC. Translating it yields CASSSLGTGGYTF.

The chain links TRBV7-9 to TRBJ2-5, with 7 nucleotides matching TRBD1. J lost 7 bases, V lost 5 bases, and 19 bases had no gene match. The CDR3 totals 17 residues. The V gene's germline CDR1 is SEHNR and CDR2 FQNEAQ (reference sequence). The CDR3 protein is CASSHEGAPRGVGTQYF. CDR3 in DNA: TGTGCCAGCAGCCACGAGGGGGCACCTAGAGGGGTTGGGACCCAGTACTTC.

The CDR3 DNA reads as TGTGCCAGCAGCCCCATACCGGGACAGGACCTCCACTTT. It codes for CASSPIPGQDLHF. This chain uses TRBV11-2 with TRBJ1-6; 8 nucleotides line up with TRBD1. Losses at the gene ends were 5 bases for V and 15 bases for J; bases not matched to a gene: 9. CDR1 SGHAT and CDR2 FQNNGV come from the germline V gene. This CDR3 region has 13 residues.

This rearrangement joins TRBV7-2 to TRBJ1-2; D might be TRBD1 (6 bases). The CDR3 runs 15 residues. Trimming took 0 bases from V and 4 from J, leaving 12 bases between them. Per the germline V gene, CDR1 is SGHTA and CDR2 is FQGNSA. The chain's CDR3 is CASSLAKGDVYGYTF. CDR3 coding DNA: TGTGCCAGCAGCTTAGCGAAGGGGGACGTCTATGGCTACACCTTC.

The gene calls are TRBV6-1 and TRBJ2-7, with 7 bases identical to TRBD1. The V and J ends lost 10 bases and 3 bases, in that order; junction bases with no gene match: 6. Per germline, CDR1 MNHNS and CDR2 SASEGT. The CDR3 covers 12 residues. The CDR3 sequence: CANPTGSYEQYF. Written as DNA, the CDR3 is TGTGCCAACCCGACAGGGAGCTACGAGCAGTACTTC.